The 2 T cell receptor beta chains below come from one sample, sequenced in a study of cytomegalovirus exposure and HLA in healthy donors. The study ran its PCR with 60 Vbeta and 13 Jbeta primers. TCRdb keeps only in-frame clones here, not all; method: immunoSEQ multiplex PCR. The sample has some 150,000 clones, almost 80% seen once. Material for sequencing was PBMCs. The receptors shown here come from a woman aged 25-40 years in good health and CMV-seronegative.

This clone was seen just once. The chain combines TRBV7-3 with TRBJ1-1; 7 nucleotides line up with TRBD1. CDR1 is SGHTA, CDR2 FQGTGA, per germline. This CDR3 has 13 residues. V lost 5 bases, J lost 1 base, and 1 base stayed unmatched. The CDR3 bases are TGTGCCAGCAGCCACAGGGGGAACACTGAAGCTTTCTTT. Translated, it gives CASSHRGNTEAFF.

The rearrangement joins TRBV2 to TRBJ1-5, with a weak D call TRBD1 (5 bases). Germline CDR1 SNHLY, CDR2 FYNNEI. There are 15 residues in the CDR3. V gave up 6 bases and J gave up 2 bases, with 14 bases separating them. CDR3 nucleotides: TGTGCCAGCAGCTGGGACTCGAGGGGCAATCAGCCCCAGCATTTT. Protein: CASSWDSRGNQPQHF.